These 20 T cell receptor beta chains originate from one sample sequenced in a study of cytomegalovirus exposure and HLA in healthy donors. Both 60 Vbeta primers and 13 Jbeta primers went into the PCR. Generated by immunoSEQ multiplex PCR, the TCRdb table keeps only in-frame clones and is missing some. Recorded for this sample: roughly 84,000 clones. Sample: PBMCs. All receptors come from a man over 45 in good health and CMV-seronegative.

The chain has TRBV6-5 and TRBJ2-7; no definite D call. Trimming stripped 0 bases from V and 4 bases from J, with 13 bases between. The CDR3 length is 15 residues. Germline CDR1 reads MNHEY; CDR2 reads SVGAGI. The CDR3, as DNA: TGTGCCAGCAGTTACTCACTAACCGGAGATTACGAGCAGTACTTC. It codes for CASSYSLTGDYEQYF.

V is TRBV6-5 and J is TRBJ2-5; TRBD2 might be the D (5 bases). Germline values: CDR1 MNHEY, CDR2 SVGAGI. V lost 0 bases and J lost 1, with 6 bases in between. The CDR3 is 14 residues long. CDR3 nucleotides: TGTGCCAGCAGTTACTCTGAGGGCCAAGAGACCCAGTACTTC. Translating it yields CASSYSEGQETQYF.

The chain links TRBV6-6 to TRBJ2-7; 7 positions agree with TRBD1. Trimming took 6 bases from V and 3 from J; bases not matched to a gene: 5. Per the germline V gene, CDR1 is MNHNY and CDR2 is SVGAGI (reference sequence). The CDR3 covers 13 residues. CDR3 DNA: TGTGCCAGCAGCGAGACAGGGAACTACGAGCAGTACTTC. It is translated as CASSETGNYEQYF.

The CDR3 bases are TGTGCCAGCAGAGACAGGGTGAGATCACCCCTCCACTTT. Amino acids: CASRDRVRSPLHF. The chain uses TRBV28 and TRBJ1-6; 7 nucleotides agree with TRBD1. Germline CDR1 is MDHEN and CDR2 is SYDVKM. This CDR3 has 13 residues. The J segment lost 10 bases and the V segment lost 6 bases, leaving 6 bases of the junction unmatched.

Notes on this clone: Relative to the germline gene, one junction end is altered; a read error may explain this. This chain joins TRBV7-7 and TRBJ2-5; D is perhaps TRBD2 (6 bases). The CDR3 is made up of 13 amino acids. Looked up from germline, CDR1 is SSHAT and CDR2 is FNYEAQ (reference sequence). The DNA of the CDR3 is TGTGCTAGCAACCGAGGAGGGATCGAGACCCAGTACTTC. Its translation is CASNRGGIETQYF.

J is TRBJ2-7 and V is TRBV5-4, with D maybe TRBD1 (5 bases). The V end lost 4 bases, the J end lost 1 base, and 15 bases lay between the germline ends. Looked up from germline, CDR1 is SGHNT and CDR2 is YYREEE (reference sequence). This CDR3 is built from 15 residues. The CDR3 sequence: CASSPDIEASYEQYF. The CDR3 DNA reads TGTGCCAGCAGCCCGGACATCGAGGCGTCCTACGAGCAGTACTTC. Drawing the rest from reference TRBV5-4 and TRBJ2-7, the complete variable domain is ETGVTQSPTHLIKTRGQQVTLRCSSQSGHNTVSWYQQALGQGPQFIFQYYREEENGRGNFPPRFSGLQFPNYSSELNVNALELDDSALYLCASSPDIEASYEQYFGPGTRLTVT.

This chain links TRBV18 with TRBJ1-1; 7 bases are shared with TRBD1. V gave up 3 bases and J gave up 1 base; unmatched junction bases: 8. CDR3 length: 16 residues. Germline values: CDR1 KGHSH, CDR2 LQKENI. CDR3 sequence: CASSPQGTAPNTEAFF. Written as DNA, the CDR3 is TGTGCCAGCTCACCTCAAGGGACAGCGCCGAACACTGAAGCTTTCTTT.

The chain recombines TRBV10-3 with TRBJ1-1, with TRBD1 matching over 7 bases. The J segment lost 2 bases and the V segment lost 8 bases, leaving 8 bases of the junction unmatched. Germline V CDR1 and CDR2: ENHRY, SYGVKD. The CDR3 totals 14 residues. The CDR3 DNA is TGTGCCATCGGAACGACAGGGCGAAACACTGAAGCTTTCTTT. Translating it yields CAIGTTGRNTEAFF.

V and J are TRBV6-1 and TRBJ2-7; TRBD1 matches 7 bases. V was pared by 1 base and J by 4 bases, with 7 bases of the junction left unmatched. CDR1 is MNHNS, CDR2 SASEGT, per germline. This CDR3 region has 15 residues. The CDR3 sequence is CASSEDFRGMYEQYF. Written as DNA, the CDR3 is TGTGCCAGCAGTGAAGATTTCAGGGGGATGTACGAGCAGTACTTC.

V and J are TRBV5-1 and TRBJ2-5; 9 nucleotides agree with TRBD1. Matching the DNA end better, TRBJ2-7 makes the J call doubtful. Germline CDR1 SGHRS, CDR2 YFSETQ. The CDR3 runs 15 residues. The CDR3 protein is CASTIEGDRAYEQYF. CDR3 sequence (DNA): TGCGCCAGCACCATTGAGGGGGACAGGGCCTACGAGCAGTACTTC.

This chain uses TRBV7-2 with TRBJ1-6; 8 positions agree with TRBD1. This CDR3 is 15 amino acids long. Germline assignment: CDR1 SGHTA and CDR2 FQGNSA. J gave up 8 bases and V 3 bases, and 6 bases lay outside the gene matches. The CDR3 sequence is CASSFGTGLYSPLHF. The CDR3 DNA reads as TGTGCCAGCAGCTTCGGGACAGGCCTTTATTCACCCCTCCACTTT.

CDR3 nucleotide sequence: TGTGCCAGCGAGGCCTTCGAGGTTACGAACACTGAAGCTTTCTTT. Protein product: CASEAFEVTNTEAFF. The chain couples TRBV28 to TRBJ1-1; D ambiguous. The CDR3 totals 15 residues. Germline-derived CDR1 and CDR2 are MDHEN and SYDVKM. V was clipped by 8 bases and J by 1 base, with 17 bases between them.

The chain combines TRBV4-1 with TRBJ2-3, with 11 bases aligning to TRBD2. V dropped 1 base and J dropped 4; count of bases not matched to a gene: 13. Looked up from germline, CDR1 is MGHRA and CDR2 is YSYEKL. The CDR3 runs to 19 residues. The CDR3 region is CASSQAIGASGGRPDTQYF. For the CDR3, the DNA is TGCGCCAGCAGCCAAGCAATCGGGGCTAGCGGGGGGAGGCCAGATACGCAGTATTTT.

The CDR3 is CASRGAATGQETQYF. CDR3 bases: TGTGCCAGCAGGGGGGCGGCGACAGGGCAAGAGACCCAGTACTTC. The rearrangement uses TRBV28 and TRBJ2-5; 7 bases match TRBD1. With 6 bases clipped from V and 2 bases from J, the junction kept 9 bases outside the gene matches. The CDR3 is 15 residues long. Germline CDR1 MDHEN, CDR2 SYDVKM.

To note about this clone: One end of the junction is discordant with germline, which a read error may explain. This chain links TRBV28 with TRBJ2-7; weak D call: TRBD1 (6 bases). The CDR3 totals 12 residues. Germline CDR1 and CDR2: MDHEN and SYDVKM. This CDR3 is CASSLQELGQHF. In DNA form, the CDR3 reads TGTGCCAGCAGTTTACAAGAGCTCGGACAGCACTTC.

This sequence joins TRBV19 and TRBJ1-5; D ambiguous. The CDR3 consists of 15 residues. Trimming shortened V by 3 bases and J by 0 bases, and 9 bases separated the two germline ends. Germline-derived CDR1 and CDR2 are LNHDA and SQIVND (reference sequence). In DNA, the CDR3 is TGTGCCAGTAGTATCCCTTTATATAGCAATCAGCCCCAGCATTTT. It is translated as CASSIPLYSNQPQHF.

The chain couples TRBV6-5 to TRBJ1-1; possibly TRBD1 for D (6 bases). Germline-derived CDR1 and CDR2 are MNHEY and SVGAGI. The CDR3 consists of 15 residues. Trimming cost V 7 bases and J 5 bases, with 20 bases left between them. In DNA, the CDR3 is TGTGCCAGCATTTCCCCGAGGGGGGAGGGAACTGAAGCTTTCTTT. Residues: CASISPRGEGTEAFF.

The rearrangement joins TRBV9 to TRBJ2-7; the match to TRBD1 covers 10 bases. The trim removed 3 bases at V and 3 bases at J, leaving 3 bases unmatched. The length of the CDR3 is 14 residues. Germline CDR1 reads SGDLS; CDR2 reads YYNGEE. CDR3 in amino acids: CASSDRDRGYEQYF. The CDR3 DNA reads as TGTGCCAGCAGCGACCGGGACAGGGGCTACGAGCAGTACTTC.

The CDR3 DNA follows: TGTGCCAGCAGTCTACAGACCGCCGCGGGGAATGCCTACGAGCAGTACTTC. Its protein product is CASSLQTAAGNAYEQYF. The gene calls are TRBV28 and TRBJ2-7; D may be TRBD2 (6 bases). The CDR3 sequence is 17 residues long. Between the trimmed V and J ends, which lost 5 bases and 2 bases, there was a span of 22 bases. CDR1 MDHEN and CDR2 SYDVKM come from the germline V gene. Full variable domain (remainder filled in from reference TRBV28 and TRBJ2-7): DVKVTQSSRYLVKRTGEKVFLECVQDMDHENMFWYRQDPGLGLRLIYFSYDVKMKEKGDIPEGYSVSREKKERFSLILESASTNQTSMYLCASSLQTAAGNAYEQYFGPGTRLTVT.

V is TRBV7-8 and J is TRBJ2-5; no clear D. Trimming cost V 1 base and J 4 bases, with 10 bases left between them. CDR3 length: 14 residues. From germline, CDR1 is SGHVS and CDR2 FQNEAQ. Written as DNA, the CDR3 is TGTGCCAGCAGCTTAGTCACAGAAAGAGAGACCCAGTACTTC. It translates to CASSLVTERETQYF.